These 30 T cell receptor beta chains were sequenced from one sample in a study of T cells in Graves' hyperthyroidism and ophthalmopathy. Researchers amplified the TCR beta CDR3 regions from RNA transcripts. First-round RT-PCR with HTBI primers amplified the TCR CDR3 region. TCRdb reprocessed the multiplex PCR reads via MiXCR and lists one record per CDR3 protein. The data show 350,000 to 500,000 distinct CDR3 sequences, with around 13% seen just once and 5.3% held by the top ten. Sequencing input: blood. These receptors came from a woman under 30 with Graves' hyperthyroidism.

The table lists this clonotype with many counts. This chain links TRBV19 with TRBJ1-1; possibly TRBD1 for D (6 bases). The CDR3 has 16 amino acids. In germline, CDR1 is LNHDA, CDR2 SQIVND (reference sequence). Trimming pared 4 bases from V and 3 bases from J, leaving 18 bases between. The CDR3 sequence is CASSTGVRLGDTEAFF. In nucleotides, the CDR3 is TGTGCCAGTAGTACAGGGGTAAGGCTGGGGGACACTGAAGCTTTCTTT.

Many counts were recorded for this clonotype. This chain joins TRBV29-1 and TRBJ1-5, with D perhaps matching TRBD1 (6 bases). V lost 5 bases and J lost 7, with 15 bases in between. Per the germline V gene, CDR1 is SQVTM and CDR2 is ANQGSEA. The CDR3 consists of 13 residues. The chain's CDR3 is CSVRGGPRQPQHF. CDR3 coding DNA: TGCAGCGTTCGGGGGGGGCCCAGACAGCCCCAGCATTTT.

In its sample, this clonotype was seen many times. This chain's CDR3 is CASSEAYTGELFF. The CDR3 DNA is TGTGCCAGCAGTGAAGCGTACACCGGGGAGCTGTTTTTT. The rearrangement joins TRBV6-1 to TRBJ2-2; no clear D gene. The V gene lost 0 bases and the J gene lost 3 bases, with 2 bases spanning the gap. The CDR3 totals 13 residues. From germline, CDR1 is MNHNS and CDR2 SASEGT.

This clonotype appeared many times. The chain joins TRBV9 to TRBJ2-1; 7 bases map to TRBD2. Germline CDR1 reads SGDLS; CDR2 reads YYNGEE. The CDR3 has 17 amino acids. The V gene end was trimmed by 0 bases and the J gene end by 0 bases; junction bases not matched to a gene: 6. The CDR3 region is CASSVALGGSSYNEQFF. The CDR3 coding sequence is TGTGCCAGCAGCGTAGCTCTGGGCGGGAGCTCCTACAATGAGCAGTTCTTC.

The chain combines TRBV19 with TRBJ2-1; D is uncertain. The V gene's germline CDR1 is LNHDA and CDR2 SQIVND (reference sequence). Trimming cost V 4 bases and J 10 bases, with 8 bases left between them. The CDR3 loop spans 11 amino acids. The CDR3 here is CASSTIREQFF. The CDR3 region has the DNA TGTGCCAGTAGTACCATCCGGGAGCAGTTCTTC. The full variable domain, with the rest looked up from reference TRBV19 and TRBJ2-1, is DGGITQSPKYLFRKEGQNVTLSCEQNLNHDAMYWYRQDPGQGLRLIYYSQIVNDFQKGDIAEGYSVSREKKESFPLTVTSAQKNPTAFYLCASSTIREQFFGPGTRLTVL.

This clonotype appeared many times. The chain is built from TRBV12-5 and TRBJ2-1; the match to TRBD2 covers 11 bases. CDR3 length: 13 residues. Germline CDR1 and CDR2: LGHNT and FRNRAP. The J segment lost 7 bases and the V segment lost 5 bases, leaving 1 base of the junction unmatched. CDR3 coding DNA: TGTGCTAGTGGTATAGCGGGAGGGAATGAGCAGTTCTTC. Translation: CASGIAGGNEQFF.

The V call is TRBV2, the J call TRBJ2-7, with TRBD2 identical over 12 bases. Germline V gene lookup returns CDR1 SNHLY and CDR2 FYNNEI. The V gene end was trimmed by 0 bases and the J gene end by 1 base; junction bases not matched to a gene: 22. The CDR3 contains 23 residues. The CDR3 sequence is CASSEAPVLLAGGSRKISYEQYF. The CDR3 coding sequence is TGTGCCAGCAGTGAAGCGCCAGTATTGCTAGCGGGAGGGTCTCGAAAGATTTCCTACGAGCAGTACTTC. Using reference TRBV2 and TRBJ2-7 for the parts outside the CDR3, the full variable domain is EPEVTQTPSHQVTQMGQEVILRCVPISNHLYFYWYRQILGQKVEFLVSFYNNEISEKSEIFDDQFSVERPDGSNFTLKIRSTKLEDSAMYFCASSEAPVLLAGGSRKISYEQYFGPGTRLTVT.

This clonotype was picked up many times. The V and J genes are TRBV18 and TRBJ1-1; D is undetermined. The CDR3 is made up of 14 amino acids. Trimming took off 1 base at V and 5 bases at J, with 11 bases between the two ends. Germline V gene sequence: CDR1 KGHSH, CDR2 LQKENI. This CDR3 reads CASSPQPGSTEAFF. CDR3 nucleotides: TGTGCCAGCTCACCACAGCCGGGATCGACTGAAGCTTTCTTT.

In its sample, this clonotype was seen many times. The CDR3 region is CASNWDREKTSLGTDEQFF. CDR3 DNA sequence: TGTGCCAGCAATTGGGACAGGGAGAAGACTAGCCTTGGGACCGATGAGCAGTTCTTC. V gene TRBV7-2 combines with J gene TRBJ2-1; 9 bases fit TRBD1. V gave up 7 bases and J gave up 8 bases; unmatched junction bases: 24. This CDR3 is built from 19 residues. Germline assignment: CDR1 SGHTA and CDR2 FQGNSA.

In this sample, this clonotype turned up many times. The chain is built from TRBV6-1 and TRBJ1-5; 7 bases are a match to TRBD1. Germline V lookup: CDR1 MNHNS, CDR2 SASEGT. V shed 2 bases, J shed 7 bases, and the junction held 11 bases outside the gene matches. The CDR3 spans 16 residues. The DNA for the CDR3 is TGTGCCAGCAGTGAATTGGGCACAGGGGTTCGGCAGCCCCAGCATTTT. It specifies CASSELGTGVRQPQHF.

The rearrangement links TRBV20-1 to TRBJ2-1; 12 nucleotides line up with TRBD2. This CDR3 is built from 14 residues. Germline V gene data show CDR1 as DFQATT and CDR2 as SNEGSKA (reference sequence). The V segment lost 4 bases and the J segment 8 bases; nucleotides outside the gene matches: 6. CDR3 protein: CSATLAGGRDEQFF. CDR3 nucleotides: TGCAGTGCTACCCTAGCGGGAGGGAGGGATGAGCAGTTCTTC.

This clonotype has just a few counts. The V call is TRBV5-6, the J call TRBJ2-7; TRBD1 might be the D (5 bases). Deletions cut 2 bases from V and 2 bases from J, with 14 bases between. This CDR3 has 15 amino acids. CDR1 and CDR2 from the germline V gene are SGHDT and YYEEEE. The CDR3 DNA sequence: TGTGCCAGCAGCTTCGGACAACGTCGGGCCTACGAGCAGTACTTC. As protein: CASSFGQRRAYEQYF.

The chain links TRBV10-2 to TRBJ1-2; 7 nucleotides agree with TRBD1. The CDR3 has 14 residues. The germline V gene has CDR1 WSHSY and CDR2 SAAADI. V was pared by 3 bases and J by 4 bases, with 5 bases of the junction left unmatched. CDR3 loop: CASSEPDRRYGYTF. In DNA, the CDR3 is TGCGCCAGCAGTGAACCGGACAGGCGCTATGGCTACACCTTC.

This clonotype was detected a few times. The rearrangement uses TRBV19 and TRBJ1-4, with D hard to call. V was shortened by 3 bases and J by 8 bases, with 16 bases between the two germline ends. The germline V gene encodes CDR1 LNHDA and CDR2 SQIVND (reference sequence). The CDR3 contains 15 residues. Here the CDR3 reads CASSIGMVQREKLFF. CDR3 in DNA: TGTGCCAGTAGTATTGGGATGGTCCAGCGGGAAAAACTGTTTTTT.

This clonotype was detected many times. The chain carries TRBV11-2 and TRBJ2-7; D is ambiguous. Germline CDR1 and CDR2: SGHAT and FQNNGV. Trimming cost V 1 base and J 2 bases, with 9 bases left between them. CDR3 length: 14 amino acids. The CDR3 region has the DNA TGTGCCAGCAGCTTAGCCCGGCAGACCTACGAGCAGTACTTC. Residues: CASSLARQTYEQYF.

V is TRBV6-1 and J is TRBJ1-3; perhaps TRBD1 as D (5 bases). The CDR3 sequence is 14 residues long. The germline CDR1 and CDR2 sequences are MNHNS and SASEGT. V was clipped by 4 bases and J by 0 bases, with 7 bases between them. The CDR3 nucleotides read TGTGCCAGCAGTGTCGACAGCTCTGGAAACACCATATATTTT. Its translation is CASSVDSSGNTIYF.

This chain connects TRBV7-6 to TRBJ2-2; TRBD2 aligns across 8 bases. CDR1 is SGHVS and CDR2 is FNYEAQ in the germline V gene. The CDR3 runs to 17 residues. Trimming removed 5 bases from V and 1 base from J; junction bases left unmatched: 9. The CDR3 spells CASSPQTSGMNTGELFF. CDR3 bases: TGTGCCAGCAGCCCGCAAACTAGCGGAATGAACACCGGGGAGCTGTTTTTT.

The chain combines TRBV19 with TRBJ2-5; tentatively, D is TRBD2 (5 bases). The CDR3 runs to 16 residues. The germline V gene encodes CDR1 LNHDA and CDR2 SQIVND (reference sequence). With 3 bases removed from V and 0 bases from J, the gap between germline ends came to 14 bases. In nucleotides, the CDR3 is TGTGCCAGTAGTATTTTAAGCGGAACCCACCAAGAGACCCAGTACTTC. The encoded protein is CASSILSGTHQETQYF.

This clonotype was found a few times. This rearrangement joins TRBV20-1 to TRBJ1-1; D gene uncertain. V lost 0 bases and J lost 2, with 10 bases in between. The germline CDR1 and CDR2 sequences are DFQATT and SNEGSKA (reference sequence). CDR3 length: 14 amino acids. The CDR3 spells CSARDVRVNTEAFF. In DNA, the CDR3 is TGCAGTGCTAGAGACGTTCGGGTAAACACTGAAGCTTTCTTT.

There are many counts of this clonotype. The chain recombines TRBV20-1 with TRBJ2-1; 7 bases are a match to TRBD1. The germline V gene encodes CDR1 DFQATT and CDR2 SNEGSKA (reference sequence). This CDR3 contains 15 residues. The V gene end was trimmed by 4 bases and the J gene end by 2 bases; junction bases not matched to a gene: 8. CDR3 DNA sequence: TGCAGTGCTACAACAGGGGATCGGCCCTACAATGAGCAGTTCTTC. Translated: CSATTGDRPYNEQFF.

This clonotype occurred many times. The J gene is TRBJ1-2, the V gene TRBV7-2, with unresolved D. V gave up 1 base and J gave up 8 bases, with 14 bases separating them. The CDR3 spans 14 residues. Germline lookup yields CDR1 SGHTA and CDR2 FQGNSA. In nucleotides, the CDR3 is TGTGCCAGCAGCTTAGATGGAGGGAAAAGGGGCTACACCTTC. Its translation: CASSLDGGKRGYTF.

In this sample, this clonotype turned up many times. Written as DNA, the CDR3 is TGTGCCTGGAGTACGGGATTTACCTCCTACAATGAGCAGTTCTTC. Its protein is CAWSTGFTSYNEQFF. This rearrangement joins TRBV30 to TRBJ2-1, with D possibly TRBD2 on 5 matching bases. V shed 2 bases and J shed 0 bases, with 11 bases lying between them. Germline V CDR1 and CDR2: GTSNPN, SVGIG (reference sequence). The CDR3 sequence is 15 residues long.

This clonotype was picked up many times. V usage is TRBV3-1 and J usage is TRBJ1-4; possibly TRBD1 for D (5 bases). Germline V gives CDR1 LGHDT, CDR2 YNNKEL (reference sequence). The CDR3 loop spans 14 amino acids. V was pared by 4 bases and J by 5 bases, with 11 bases between. The CDR3 coding sequence is TGTGCCAGCAGCCCCCGGGCAGGGAATGAAAAACTGTTTTTT. Amino acids: CASSPRAGNEKLFF.

This clonotype was seen a handful of times. The chain employs TRBV5-1 and TRBJ2-5; D is perhaps TRBD2 (6 bases). The germline CDR1 and CDR2 sequences are SGHRS and YFSETQ. The CDR3 length is 15 residues. Trimming took 0 bases from V and 5 from J, leaving 14 bases between them. CDR3 sequence (DNA): TGCGCCAGCAGCTTGGCGTCCCGGGAGTGGGAGACCCAGTACTTC. This gives the protein CASSLASREWETQYF.

The sample holds many counts of this clonotype. The chain uses TRBV3-1 and TRBJ2-1, with 7 bases matching TRBD2. CDR3 length equals 15 residues. CDR1 LGHDT and CDR2 YNNKEL come from the germline V gene (reference sequence). With V trimmed by 1 base and J by 5 bases, 5 bases remained unmatched. CDR3 nucleotide sequence: TGTGCCAGCAGCCAAGCGGGAGGCACTCACAATGAGCAGTTCTTC. As protein: CASSQAGGTHNEQFF.

This clonotype showed up just a few times. This chain links TRBV9 with TRBJ2-1, with 15 positions matching TRBD2. Trimming removed 0 bases from V and 10 bases from J; junction bases left unmatched: 17. The germline V gene has CDR1 SGDLS and CDR2 YYNGEE. The CDR3 runs to 20 residues. CDR3 DNA sequence: TGTGCCAGCAGCGTAGTACCGTCCCCAGGACTAGCGGGAGGGCCAGGGGAGCAGTTCTTC. Translating gives CASSVVPSPGLAGGPGEQFF.

The table lists this clonotype with many counts. The chain employs TRBV3-1 and TRBJ2-1, with 9 bases lining up with TRBD2. V trimming: 0 bases; J trimming: 9 bases; junction bases outside the gene matches: 9. The CDR3 spans 16 residues. Germline V CDR1 and CDR2: LGHDT, YNNKEL (reference sequence). Written as DNA, the CDR3 is TGTGCCAGCAGCCAAGATGTGCTAGCGGGACTAGGTGAGCAGTTCTTC. Translating it yields CASSQDVLAGLGEQFF.

This clonotype was found many times. The chain links TRBV4-1 to TRBJ2-5; 8 nucleotides agree with TRBD1. The V segment lost 3 bases and the J segment 5 bases; nucleotides outside the gene matches: 11. Germline assignment: CDR1 MGHRA and CDR2 YSYEKL. This CDR3 spans 16 amino acids. The CDR3 bases are TGCGCCAGCAGCCAGTACCCGGACAGGGACGGGGAGACCCAGTACTTC. This codes for CASSQYPDRDGETQYF.

This clonotype appeared a few times. The CDR3 reads CASSIERAGELFF. The CDR3 DNA reads as TGTGCCAGTAGTATAGAAAGGGCCGGGGAGCTGTTTTTT. The rearrangement uses TRBV19 and TRBJ2-2; D gene unclear. Between the trimmed V and J ends, which lost 0 bases and 6 bases, there was a span of 5 bases. The germline V gene encodes CDR1 LNHDA and CDR2 SQIVND (reference sequence). This CDR3 has 13 residues.

At least ten counts were recorded for this clonotype. This sequence joins TRBV20-1 and TRBJ2-7, with 7 bases that match TRBD1. This CDR3 contains 13 residues. The germline gives CDR1 DFQATT, CDR2 SNEGSKA (reference sequence). Trimming took 6 bases from V and 5 from J; bases not matched to a gene: 10. CDR3 amino acids: CSAIGTAPHEQYF. DNA of the CDR3: TGCAGTGCCATTGGGACAGCGCCCCACGAGCAGTACTTC.